These 32 T cell receptor beta chains were sequenced from one sample in a study of cytomegalovirus exposure and HLA in healthy donors. Researchers ran the PCR with 60 Vbeta and 13 Jbeta primers. Clones were read by immunoSEQ multiplex PCR, and TCRdb kept only the in-frame ones, dropping some. The table records around 100,000 clones, 70% to 80% of them present only once. The sequencing input was PBMCs. Every receptor here comes from a woman in her forties in good health and CMV-seropositive.

This clone was seen once. The chain combines TRBV19 with TRBJ2-1; tentative D call: TRBD2 (6 bases). The V and J ends lost 6 bases and 8 bases respectively, with 11 bases between them. The germline gives CDR1 LNHDA, CDR2 SQIVND (reference sequence). This CDR3 has 12 residues. CDR3: CASSGRGHEQFF. CDR3 nucleotide sequence: TGTGCCAGTAGCGGGAGAGGTCATGAGCAGTTCTTC.

This clone has a single count. The chain has TRBV5-8 and TRBJ1-2; unclear D gene. From germline, CDR1 is SGHTS and CDR2 YDEGEE. The V end lost 4 bases, the J end lost 4 bases, and 11 bases lay between the germline ends. The CDR3 spans 13 residues. The chain's CDR3 is CASSPTDVYGYTF. DNA for the CDR3: TGTGCCAGCAGCCCTACAGACGTCTATGGCTACACCTTC.

The chain recombines TRBV6-5 with TRBJ2-3; the D gene is possibly TRBD2 (6 bases). Trimming took off 2 bases at V and 3 bases at J, with 9 bases between the two ends. Germline CDR1 is MNHEY and CDR2 is SVGAGI. The CDR3 totals 14 residues. The CDR3 bases are TGTGCCAGCAGTTACATGCTAGCGACAGATACGCAGTATTTT. This codes for CASSYMLATDTQYF.

There are a few counts of this clone. The rearrangement uses TRBV7-9 and TRBJ2-3, with a weak D call TRBD1 (6 bases). V was trimmed by 6 bases and J by 0 bases, leaving 16 bases between them. Per the germline V gene, CDR1 is SEHNR and CDR2 is FQNEAQ (reference sequence). There are 16 residues in the CDR3. The CDR3 nucleotides are TGTGCCAGCAGTCCCGACAGGTTCCCTAGCACAGATACGCAGTATTTT. Encoded protein: CASSPDRFPSTDTQYF.

V is TRBV18 and J is TRBJ1-3; D uncertain. The length of the CDR3 is 16 residues. The V gene's germline CDR1 is KGHSH and CDR2 LQKENI. V was shortened by 4 bases and J by 0 bases, with 13 bases between the two germline ends. The CDR3 region has the DNA TGTGCCAGCTCACAATCCAGGCCAGACTCTGGAAACACCATATATTTT. Protein product: CASSQSRPDSGNTIYF.

This clone was detected only a few times. This chain connects TRBV28 to TRBJ1-5; possibly TRBD1 for D (6 bases). The germline V gene encodes CDR1 MDHEN and CDR2 SYDVKM. The ends were cut back, 7 bases at V and 5 bases at J, with 18 bases in the middle. The CDR3 extends over 15 amino acids. The CDR3 reads CASNLLGQQYQPQHF. The CDR3 DNA reads TGTGCCAGCAACCTTCTTGGACAGCAATATCAGCCCCAGCATTTT.

This chain joins TRBV5-4 and TRBJ1-1, with a tentative D call TRBD1 (6 bases). This CDR3 is built from 13 residues. Germline V CDR1 and CDR2: SGHNT, YYREEE (reference sequence). V was cut by 0 bases and J by 5 bases, with 8 bases left in between. The CDR3 nucleotides are TGTGCCAGCAGCTTGGCGGGGACAACTGAAGCTTTCTTT. As protein: CASSLAGTTEAFF.

The gene calls are TRBV6-5 and TRBJ2-2; 10 bases fit TRBD2. This CDR3 is built from 15 residues. V lost 4 bases and J lost 5; bases outside the gene matches: 4. The germline CDR1 and CDR2 sequences are MNHEY and SVGAGI. CDR3 sequence reads: CASSSPAGGTGELFF. The CDR3 DNA is TGTGCCAGCAGTTCTCCAGCGGGGGGGACCGGGGAGCTGTTTTTT.

This clone has a single count. The chain employs TRBV5-1 and TRBJ1-1; D not resolved. Between the trimmed V and J ends, which lost 5 bases and 1 base, there was a span of 12 bases. Germline V lookup: CDR1 SGHRS, CDR2 YFSETQ. CDR3 length: 14 amino acids. CDR3 region: CASSGGQPNTEAFF. CDR3 DNA: TGCGCCAGCAGTGGCGGGCAACCGAACACTGAAGCTTTCTTT.

V gene TRBV4-2 combines with J gene TRBJ2-3, with D perhaps matching TRBD1 (6 bases). Germline CDR1 LGHNA, CDR2 YNFKEQ. The CDR3 spans 16 residues. V dropped 2 bases and J dropped 2 bases, with 14 bases sitting between them. The CDR3 spells CASSQLKQGLTDTQYF. DNA of the CDR3: TGTGCCAGCAGCCAACTTAAACAGGGCCTCACAGATACGCAGTATTTT.

This chain joins TRBV5-1 and TRBJ1-1, with 7 bases lining up with TRBD1. Germline V CDR1 and CDR2: SGHRS, YFSETQ. The CDR3 is 12 amino acids. V lost 10 bases, J lost 3 bases, and 6 bases stayed unmatched. The CDR3 is CASRQGDTEAFF. In nucleotides, the CDR3 is TGCGCCTCCCGACAGGGCGACACTGAAGCTTTCTTT. Combining the CDR3 with reference TRBV5-1 and TRBJ1-1 gives the whole variable domain KAGVTQTPRYLIKTRGQQVTLSCSPISGHRSVSWYQQTPGQGLQFLFEYFSETQRNKGNFPGRFSGRQFSNSRSEMNVSTLELGDSALYLCASRQGDTEAFFGQGTRLTVV.

The rearrangement joins TRBV5-1 to TRBJ1-3, with 7 bases aligning to TRBD1. V lost 6 bases and J lost 3; bases outside the gene matches: 6. The germline gives CDR1 SGHRS, CDR2 YFSETQ. This CDR3 spans 14 amino acids. The CDR3 coding sequence is TGCGCCAGCACTGAAGGGGGCGGTGGAAACACCATATATTTT. This codes for CASTEGGGGNTIYF.

Of note for this clone: The same CDR3 also results from other DNA sequences found in this sample. The V and J genes are TRBV27 and TRBJ2-1; 9 nucleotides align to TRBD1. The junction had 7 bases not matched to a gene; V was cut back by 6 bases and J by 13 bases. The germline gives CDR1 MNHEY, CDR2 SMNVEV (reference sequence). CDR3 size: 12 residues. CDR3 in amino acids: CASRGTGRRQFF. CDR3 sequence (DNA): TGTGCCAGCAGGGGGACAGGGAGGCGACAGTTCTTC.

The rearrangement joins TRBV7-2 to TRBJ2-1; unclear D gene. V shed 3 bases and J shed 11 bases, with 17 bases lying between them. In germline, CDR1 is SGHTA, CDR2 FQGNSA. This CDR3 is 14 amino acids long. The CDR3 DNA sequence: TGTGCCAGCAGCTTGAACACCAGTCCAAATCAGCAGTTCTTC. Protein sequence: CASSLNTSPNQQFF.

This clone is a singleton in its sample. The J gene is TRBJ2-7, the V gene TRBV10-1; D might be TRBD2 (7 bases). CDR3 size: 18 residues. The V end was cut by 2 bases, the J end by 3 bases, with 23 bases between. From germline, CDR1 is WNHNN and CDR2 SYGVQD (reference sequence). The chain's CDR3 is CASSERGGGRYDDYEQYF. The CDR3 coding sequence is TGCGCCAGCAGTGAGAGAGGGGGGGGCCGGTACGATGACTACGAGCAGTACTTC.

The DNA of the CDR3 is TGTGCCAGCAATCCTGAGGAGATTGGGGCTTTCTTT. Amino acid sequence: CASNPEEIGAFF. The chain uses TRBV2 and TRBJ1-1; the D is unclear. The CDR3 sequence is 12 residues long. V lost 7 bases and J 11 bases, leaving 17 bases between the germline ends. Germline CDR1 reads SNHLY; CDR2 reads FYNNEI. The full variable domain, rest sourced from reference TRBV2 and TRBJ1-1, is EPEVTQTPSHQVTQMGQEVILRCVPISNHLYFYWYRQILGQKVEFLVSFYNNEISEKSEIFDDQFSVERPDGSNFTLKIRSTKLEDSAMYFCASNPEEIGAFFGQGTRLTVV.

This clone was picked up one time. This chain uses TRBV4-3 with TRBJ2-5; 8 bases are a match to TRBD2. V trimming: 1 base; J trimming: 5 bases; junction bases outside the gene matches: 12. The germline gives CDR1 LGHNA, CDR2 YSLEER. The CDR3 extends over 17 amino acids. In DNA, the CDR3 is TGCGCCAGCAGCCAAGTCTTCTCCGGGGGGGCCTGGGAGACCCAGTACTTC. This encodes CASSQVFSGGAWETQYF.

The chain is built from TRBV19 and TRBJ1-2, with 9 positions matching TRBD1. V was clipped by 3 bases and J by 8 bases; unmatched bases: 13. Germline CDR1 and CDR2: LNHDA and SQIVND (reference sequence). This CDR3 contains 16 residues. The CDR3 DNA reads TGTGCCAGTAGTATTCCCTCGACAGGGGGAAAGAGCGGCTACACCTTC. It yields the protein CASSIPSTGGKSGYTF.

This clone has a single count. The chain recombines TRBV5-1 with TRBJ2-3; unclear D gene. The CDR3 runs 14 residues. CDR1 and CDR2 from the germline V gene are SGHRS and YFSETQ. V lost 3 bases, J lost 2 bases, and 10 bases lay in between. CDR3 nucleotide sequence: TGCGCCAGCAGCTCAATTACAGCCACAGATACGCAGTATTTT. This encodes CASSSITATDTQYF.

The rearrangement links TRBV6-1 to TRBJ2-7, with 7 bases lining up with TRBD2. The J segment lost 6 bases and the V segment lost 5 bases, leaving 7 bases of the junction unmatched. Germline CDR1 reads MNHNS; CDR2 reads SASEGT. This CDR3 has 13 amino acids. CDR3 sequence: CASSSWRGSEQYF. The CDR3 nucleotides read TGTGCCAGCAGTTCTTGGCGGGGGAGCGAGCAGTACTTC.

The genes are TRBV7-2 and TRBJ2-5, with 8 bases that match TRBD2. The V gene's germline CDR1 is SGHTA and CDR2 FQGNSA. This CDR3 has 17 residues. Trimming cost V 1 base and J 2 bases; bases outside gene matches: 9. The CDR3 region is CASSLGKWTGGQETQYF. The CDR3 DNA follows: TGTGCCAGCAGCTTAGGAAAGTGGACGGGAGGGCAAGAGACCCAGTACTTC.

The CDR3 nucleotides read TGTGCCAGCTCACCAAAAGGAGGTAGCGGGGGAACCTACGAGCAGTACTTC. Its protein is CASSPKGGSGGTYEQYF. The chain carries TRBV18 and TRBJ2-7, with TRBD2 matching 9 bases. V was clipped by 2 bases and J by 2 bases; unmatched bases: 10. In germline, CDR1 is KGHSH, CDR2 LQKENI. The CDR3 length is 17 residues.

For the CDR3, the DNA is TGCGCCAGCAGCCAAGAGAGGGGGCTGCAGTTCTTC. Residues: CASSQERGLQFF. This sequence joins TRBV4-1 and TRBJ2-1; 7 bases map to TRBD1. CDR3 length: 12 residues. Trimming took 0 bases from V and 12 from J; bases not matched to a gene: 2. Germline V gene lookup returns CDR1 MGHRA and CDR2 YSYEKL.

This clone was seen a single time. The chain employs TRBV6-5 and TRBJ2-7; 9 bases fit TRBD1. The CDR3 sequence is 16 residues long. CDR1 and CDR2 from the germline V gene are MNHEY and SVGAGI. V lost 2 bases and J lost 4; bases outside the gene matches: 9. The CDR3 DNA follows: TGTGCCAGCAGTTACCGTCCCGGGACAGGGAATTACGAGCAGTACTTC. Encoded protein: CASSYRPGTGNYEQYF.

This rearrangement joins TRBV6-4 to TRBJ1-1, with no clear D. Trimming pared 4 bases from V and 4 bases from J, leaving 10 bases between. Per the germline V gene, CDR1 is MRHNA and CDR2 is SNTAGT. The CDR3 totals 13 residues. CDR3 sequence reads: CASSAGIFTEAFF. CDR3 bases: TGTGCCAGCAGTGCGGGGATCTTCACTGAAGCTTTCTTT.

This chain joins TRBV7-2 and TRBJ2-7, with D perhaps matching TRBD1 (6 bases). Germline CDR1 and CDR2: SGHTA and FQGNSA. V was cut by 1 base and J by 3 bases, with 10 bases left in between. CDR3 length: 14 residues. Here the CDR3 reads CASSLGVRGYEQYF. Here the CDR3 DNA reads TGTGCCAGCAGCTTAGGGGTCAGGGGCTACGAGCAGTACTTC.

The V and J genes are TRBV7-3 and TRBJ2-7; no clear D. The V gene lost 5 bases and the J gene lost 4 bases, with 12 bases spanning the gap. Germline values: CDR1 SGHTA, CDR2 FQGTGA. This CDR3 is built from 13 residues. As DNA, the CDR3 is TGTGCCAGCAGCCTGGGCCTCTATTACGAGCAGTACTTC. Translation: CASSLGLYYEQYF.

The chain has TRBV11-3 and TRBJ2-1; 7 bases are a match to TRBD2. Germline CDR1 is SGHNT and CDR2 is YENEEA. This CDR3 has 15 residues. Trimming took 5 bases from V and 3 from J; bases not matched to a gene: 7. DNA of the CDR3: TGTGCCAGCAGCCTCGGACTAGTTCGCTACAATGAGCAGTTCTTC. Translation gives CASSLGLVRYNEQFF.

The table lists this clone with a few counts. The V and J genes are TRBV2 and TRBJ1-2; D might be TRBD1 (6 bases). The CDR3 is 16 residues long. The V gene's germline CDR1 is SNHLY and CDR2 FYNNEI. The ends were cut back, 3 bases at V and 0 bases at J, with 14 bases in the middle. CDR3 region: CASSEQDRSPNYGYTF. For the CDR3, the DNA is TGTGCCAGCAGTGAGCAGGACAGATCCCCTAACTATGGCTACACCTTC.

The gene calls are TRBV7-8 and TRBJ2-5; 7 nucleotides match TRBD1. The CDR3 length is 14 residues. The germline V gene encodes CDR1 SGHVS and CDR2 FQNEAQ. The junction had 5 bases not matched to a gene; V was cut back by 5 bases and J by 2 bases. The CDR3 sequence is CASSTGTVQETQYF. The CDR3 nucleotides read TGTGCCAGCAGCACGGGGACAGTACAAGAGACCCAGTACTTC.

The rearrangement links TRBV7-6 to TRBJ2-1, with no clear D. The CDR3 is 14 residues long. CDR1 is SGHVS, CDR2 FNYEAQ, per germline. Deletions cut 5 bases from V and 7 bases from J, with 15 bases between. CDR3 DNA: TGTGCCAGCAGCCCTCAGAACTACGGAAATGAGCAGTTCTTC. Translation gives CASSPQNYGNEQFF. Looking up the rest from reference TRBV7-6 and TRBJ2-1 gives the full variable domain: GAGVSQSPRYKVTKRGQDVALRCDPISGHVSLYWYRQALGQGPEFLTYFNYEAQQDKSGLPNDRFSAERPEGSISTLTIQRTEQRDSAMYRCASSPQNYGNEQFFGPGTRLTVL.

The chain carries TRBV5-1 and TRBJ1-4, with a weak D call TRBD1 (5 bases). Germline V gene sequence: CDR1 SGHRS, CDR2 YFSETQ. This CDR3 has 17 residues. V was clipped by 1 base and J by 0 bases, with 13 bases between them. The CDR3 loop reads CASSLPQGSATNEKLFF. The CDR3 region has the DNA TGCGCCAGCAGCTTGCCGCAGGGCTCTGCAACTAATGAAAAACTGTTTTTT.